What follows describes a single TCR beta chain. The target antigen is unknown. Other DNA sequences in this sample translate to the same CDR3. The V end lost 4 bases, the J end lost 5 bases, and 12 bases lay between the germline ends. Germline V gene data show CDR1 as SGHTA and CDR2 as FQGNSA. The CDR3 runs 14 residues. The data stem from a study of T cells in narcolepsy. Regarding the study as a whole: Comparing one patient's CSF and blood CD4+ clonotypes highlighted HCRT- and TRIB2-specific autoreactive clonotypes. Autoreactive clone sequences were missing from some blood memory CD4+ repertoires.

The protocol was immunoSEQ multiplex PCR, while the TCRdb copy is restricted to in-frame clones and leaves out a portion. The data hold 35,000 to 40,000 clones, with approximately 86% observed a single time. The sample consisted of CD45RA- memory CD4+ T cells from PBMCs. The clonotype was recovered from a human donor with narcolepsy. The chain employs TRBV7-2 and TRBJ2-1; D not resolved. The DNA for the CDR3 is TGTGCCAGCAGCTCCCTGCCTGCGGACAATGAGCAGTTCTTC. Amino acids: CASSSLPADNEQFF.